The rows below give T cell receptor beta chains drawn from one sample of a study of cytomegalovirus exposure and HLA in healthy donors. Here immunoSEQ multiplex PCR was the method, and the copy in TCRdb shows in-frame clones only, minus some. The sample lists roughly 200,000 clones; around three quarters were seen once. The sequenced sample consisted of PBMCs. The receptors stem from a man in his forties or fifties in good health and CMV-seronegative. The CDR3 runs from the conserved cysteine through the conserved F or W. Fields, in order: J gene, V gene, D gene, clone size, CDR3 protein, CDR3 DNA. The D gene is left open where the match is weak. Size is omitted from some rows. Given values are once, few, many or a class for expanded clones.

j_gene: TRBJ2-7
v_gene: TRBV5-1
d_gene: NA
abundance: NA
CDR3aa: CASSVSTGVIYEQYF
CDR3nt: TGCGCCAGCAGCGTGTCGACAGGAGTAATCTACGAGCAGTACTTC

j_gene: TRBJ2-7
v_gene: TRBV27
d_gene: NA
abundance: NA
CDR3aa: CASRSGQTYEQYF
CDR3nt: TGTGCCAGCAGGAGTGGACAGACCTACGAGCAGTACTTC

j_gene: TRBJ1-2
v_gene: TRBV6-5
d_gene: NA
abundance: NA
CDR3aa: CASGKGYYGYTF
CDR3nt: TGTGCCAGCGGTAAGGGGTACTATGGCTACACCTTC

j_gene: TRBJ1-2
v_gene: TRBV7-2
d_gene: NA
abundance: NA
CDR3aa: CASSFGQGLYGYTF
CDR3nt: TGTGCCAGCAGCTTCGGACAAGGTCTCTATGGCTACACCTTC

j_gene: TRBJ2-7
v_gene: TRBV2
d_gene: NA
abundance: NA
CDR3aa: CASRSDRYEQYF
CDR3nt: TGTGCCAGCAGGTCAGATCGCTACGAGCAGTACTTC

j_gene: TRBJ1-2
v_gene: TRBV7-2
d_gene: NA
abundance: few
CDR3aa: CASSLEQGGYTF
CDR3nt: TGTGCCAGCAGCTTAGAACAGGGTGGCTACACCTTC

j_gene: TRBJ1-1
v_gene: TRBV7-2
d_gene: NA
abundance: NA
CDR3aa: CASSLLAANTEAFF
CDR3nt: TGTGCCAGCAGCTTATTAGCAGCGAACACTGAAGCTTTCTTT

j_gene: TRBJ1-4
v_gene: TRBV14
d_gene: NA
abundance: NA
CDR3aa: CASSLPGITNEKLFF
CDR3nt: TGTGCCAGCAGCCTCCCAGGGATAACTAATGAAAAACTGTTTTTT

j_gene: TRBJ1-5
v_gene: TRBV11-2
d_gene: NA
abundance: once
CDR3aa: CASSLGDTNYNQPQHF
CDR3nt: TGTGCCAGCAGCTTAGGTGACACCAATTACAATCAGCCCCAGCATTTT

j_gene: TRBJ1-6
v_gene: TRBV15
d_gene: NA
abundance: NA
CDR3aa: CATSRDPNRPNSPLHF
CDR3nt: TGTGCCACCAGCAGAGATCCGAACAGGCCGAATTCACCCCTCCACTTT

j_gene: TRBJ2-7
v_gene: TRBV5-4
d_gene: NA
abundance: NA
CDR3aa: CASSFTGTYEQYF
CDR3nt: TGTGCCAGCAGCTTTACAGGGACCTACGAGCAGTACTTC

j_gene: TRBJ2-7
v_gene: TRBV7-8
d_gene: TRBD2
abundance: NA
CDR3aa: CASSLPGTSGTEQYF
CDR3nt: TGTGCCAGCAGCTTACCTGGGACTAGCGGGACCGAGCAGTACTTC

j_gene: TRBJ1-2
v_gene: TRBV11-3
d_gene: NA
abundance: NA
CDR3aa: CASSLRMGAGYGYTF
CDR3nt: TGTGCCAGCAGTCTTAGAATGGGGGCTGGATATGGCTACACCTTC

j_gene: TRBJ2-4
v_gene: TRBV19
d_gene: NA
abundance: NA
CDR3aa: CASRDSLAKNIQYF
CDR3nt: TGTGCCAGTAGGGACAGTTTGGCCAAAAACATTCAGTACTTC

j_gene: TRBJ1-2
v_gene: TRBV7-9
d_gene: NA
abundance: NA
CDR3aa: CASSRQTPGGYTF
CDR3nt: TGTGCCAGCAGCCGACAGACGCCTGGGGGCTACACCTTC

j_gene: TRBJ1-2
v_gene: TRBV16
d_gene: NA
abundance: NA
CDR3aa: CASSQREQNGYTF
CDR3nt: TGTGCCAGCAGCCAACGGGAACAAAATGGCTACACCTTC

j_gene: TRBJ1-5
v_gene: TRBV5-6
d_gene: NA
abundance: NA
CDR3aa: CASSDRPGNQPQHF
CDR3nt: TGTGCCAGCAGCGACAGGCCTGGCAATCAGCCCCAGCATTTT

j_gene: TRBJ2-5
v_gene: TRBV18
d_gene: NA
abundance: NA
CDR3aa: CASSPGVGETQYF
CDR3nt: TGTGCCAGCTCACCGGGAGTGGGAGAGACCCAGTACTTC